The 12 T cell receptor beta chains in this list originate from one sample, sequenced in a study of shared clonotypes between healthy human individuals. The method was immunoSEQ multiplex PCR; TCRdb's version includes in-frame clones alone and lacks a portion of them. The table lists about 1 million clones, about 75% of them singletons. Sample: memory CD4+ T cells sorted from blood. Specified subset: CD45RA-negative fraction. These TCRs come from a man between 18 and 35 years old in good health.

The rearrangement joins TRBV18 to TRBJ1-5; D not resolved. The germline V and J ends were trimmed by 5 bases and 0 bases, with 8 bases remaining between them. The CDR3 is made up of 14 amino acids. CDR1 and CDR2 from the germline V gene are KGHSH and LQKENI. The CDR3 sequence is CASSGSISNQPQHF. CDR3 DNA sequence: TGTGCCAGCTCAGGTAGTATTAGCAATCAGCCCCAGCATTTT.

The rearrangement links TRBV7-3 to TRBJ2-5; 8 bases fit TRBD2. Trimming at V came to 0 bases and at J to 5 bases, leaving 5 bases not matched to a gene. This CDR3 comprises 15 residues. Germline V gene data show CDR1 as SGHTA and CDR2 as FQGTGA. In DNA, the CDR3 is TGTGCCAGCAGCTTAACGATTAGCGGGGTGGAGACCCAGTACTTC. Translation gives CASSLTISGVETQYF.

This chain uses TRBV6-5 with TRBJ1-1; a weak D match, TRBD1 (5 bases). The germline V gene has CDR1 MNHEY and CDR2 SVGAGI. The CDR3 runs 13 residues. Trimming stripped 7 bases from V and 6 bases from J, with 15 bases between. CDR3 DNA: TGTGCCAGCAAGGGGTCAAGGGACGCTGAAGCTTTCTTT. Amino acid sequence: CASKGSRDAEAFF.

This chain joins TRBV5-4 and TRBJ2-3; 7 nucleotides line up with TRBD2. CDR3 length: 19 amino acids. V gave up 3 bases and J gave up 2 bases; unmatched junction bases: 18. Germline V gene sequence: CDR1 SGHNT, CDR2 YYREEE (reference sequence). The CDR3 reads CASSYDSPGREEPTDTQYF. The CDR3 DNA reads TGTGCCAGCAGCTATGACTCCCCGGGCCGGGAGGAGCCCACAGATACGCAGTATTTT.

V usage is TRBV6-1 and J usage is TRBJ2-1, with D uncertain. V was cut by 6 bases and J by 0 bases, with 9 bases left in between. Germline V gene data show CDR1 as MNHNS and CDR2 as SASEGT. The CDR3 length is 14 residues. CDR3 DNA: TGTGCCAGCAGGCCGGTTAGCTCCTACAATGAGCAGTTCTTC. This encodes CASRPVSSYNEQFF.

This clone was picked up a small number of times. The V and J genes are TRBV30 and TRBJ1-2, with a possible D match to TRBD1 (5 bases). The CDR3 loop spans 14 amino acids. CDR1 is GTSNPN, CDR2 SVGIG, per germline (reference sequence). The V and J ends lost 4 bases and 1 base respectively, with 13 bases between them. The CDR3 loop is CAWKGESFNYGYTF. The DNA for the CDR3 is TGTGCCTGGAAAGGGGAGAGTTTTAACTATGGCTACACCTTC.

This chain joins TRBV7-2 and TRBJ1-1; the D gene is possibly TRBD1 (5 bases). V was shortened by 5 bases and J by 0 bases, with 10 bases between the two germline ends. Per the germline V gene, CDR1 is SGHTA and CDR2 is FQGNSA. The CDR3 has 14 amino acids. CDR3 bases: TGTGCCAGCAGCCAAAGACAGCTGAACACTGAAGCTTTCTTT. Its translation: CASSQRQLNTEAFF.

V and J are TRBV5-1 and TRBJ2-5; no firm D call. Germline CDR1 SGHRS, CDR2 YFSETQ. The CDR3 extends over 15 amino acids. V was clipped by 5 bases and J by 2 bases, with 16 bases between them. CDR3 bases: TGCGCCAGCAGTTCCAGCGCCACCTTTCAAGAGACCCAGTACTTC. This codes for CASSSSATFQETQYF. Full variable domain (remainder filled in from reference TRBV5-1 and TRBJ2-5): KAGVTQTPRYLIKTRGQQVTLSCSPISGHRSVSWYQQTPGQGLQFLFEYFSETQRNKGNFPGRFSGRQFSNSRSEMNVSTLELGDSALYLCASSSSATFQETQYFGPGTRLLVL.

The chain has TRBV2 and TRBJ2-5, with 7 bases identical to TRBD1. TRBJ2-7 explains the end of the DNA better; the J call may be wrong. The CDR3 has 14 amino acids. Per germline, CDR1 SNHLY and CDR2 FYNNEI. This CDR3 reads CATLQGVISYEQYF. As DNA, the CDR3 is TGTGCCACCCTTCAGGGGGTAATAAGCTACGAGCAGTACTTC.

The chain is built from TRBV5-4 and TRBJ2-1; D gene ambiguous. Trimming removed 5 bases from V and 7 bases from J, with 19 bases in between. Germline CDR1 SGHNT, CDR2 YYREEE (reference sequence). The CDR3 extends over 15 amino acids. CDR3 residues: CASRITVGPTNEQFF. The CDR3 region has the DNA TGTGCCAGCAGAATTACGGTCGGCCCAACGAATGAGCAGTTCTTC.

The V call is TRBV30, the J call TRBJ2-7; D is unclear. Germline CDR1 reads GTSNPN; CDR2 reads SVGIG (reference sequence). The CDR3 loop spans 14 amino acids. V lost 2 bases to trimming and J lost 0 bases, with 11 bases between them. The CDR3 loop reads CAWSPGFHSYEQYF. CDR3 nucleotide sequence: TGTGCCTGGAGTCCCGGTTTTCACTCCTACGAGCAGTACTTC.

The chain is built from TRBV10-1 and TRBJ1-5; D is undetermined. The CDR3 is 13 amino acids. The germline V and J ends were trimmed by 4 bases and 8 bases, with 12 bases remaining between them. Looked up from germline, CDR1 is WNHNN and CDR2 is SYGVQD (reference sequence). The CDR3 DNA is TGCGCCAGCAGTGCGGGCCTGGGTGAGCCCCAGCATTTT. Translation: CASSAGLGEPQHF.